This T cell receptor beta chain was captured in a study of control samples from healthy donors and cancer patients. Repertoires were generated with immunoSEQ multiplex PCR, while TCRdb's copy carries only in-frame clones and drops some. The table lists approximately 49,000 clones, around 85% of them singletons. Germline CDR1 reads MNHNY; CDR2 reads SVGAGI (reference sequence). V lost 2 bases, J lost 4 bases, and 2 bases stayed unmatched. CDR3 length equals 14 residues. This chain joins TRBV6-6 and TRBJ2-5, with 9 bases lining up with TRBD2. The sample was PBMCs. The receptor was derived from a woman between 50 and 59 years old with lung cancer. CDR3 protein: CASSYRGGAETQYF. CDR3 DNA sequence: TGTGCCAGCAGTTACCGCGGGGGGGCAGAGACCCAGTACTTC.